The 11 T cell receptor beta chains given below trace back to one sample, sequenced in a study of blood T cell repertoires in COVID-19. The protocol was immunoSEQ multiplex PCR, while the TCRdb copy is restricted to in-frame clones and leaves out a portion. Of 430,000 or so clones listed, more than 75% are singletons. The sequencing sample was made of PBMCs or T cells enriched from blood (not recorded which). All receptors come from a woman aged 40 to 55 who had recovered from COVID-19.

The rearrangement uses TRBV12-5 and TRBJ1-1; D gene ambiguous. With 6 bases removed from V and 6 bases from J, the gap between germline ends came to 11 bases. CDR1 and CDR2 (germline): LGHNT, FRNRAP. This CDR3 spans 12 amino acids. CDR3 DNA sequence: TGTGCTAGTGGGCAGGCCTACTCTGAAGCTTTCTTT. Residues: CASGQAYSEAFF.

This chain uses TRBV6-4 with TRBJ2-2; D perhaps matches TRBD1 (5 bases). V gave up 2 bases and J gave up 5 bases, with 12 bases separating them. The length of the CDR3 is 15 residues. Germline CDR1 is MRHNA and CDR2 is SNTAGT. The CDR3 here is CASSDGPPGTGELFF. The CDR3 DNA reads as TGTGCCAGCAGTGACGGGCCCCCAGGGACCGGGGAGCTGTTTTTT.

V usage is TRBV30 and J usage is TRBJ2-7, with 9 positions matching TRBD1. The germline gives CDR1 GTSNPN, CDR2 SVGIG (reference sequence). J lost 8 bases, V lost 1 base, and 15 bases had no gene match. This CDR3 spans 16 amino acids. The CDR3 loop is CAWSADRDRDWVKQYF. CDR3 DNA sequence: TGTGCCTGGAGTGCCGACCGGGACAGGGATTGGGTCAAGCAGTACTTC.

This clone came up once. The J gene is TRBJ2-4, the V gene TRBV5-4; 7 nucleotides match TRBD1. The germline gives CDR1 SGHNT, CDR2 YYREEE (reference sequence). V was pared by 2 bases and J by 4 bases, with 6 bases of the junction left unmatched. CDR3 size: 15 residues. The CDR3 is CASSFITGAKNIQYF. Here the CDR3 DNA reads TGTGCCAGCAGCTTCATAACAGGGGCGAAAAACATTCAGTACTTC.

In its sample, this clone was seen a few times. The V gene is TRBV7-9, the J gene TRBJ2-7; D possibly corresponds to TRBD2 (5 bases). Trimming stripped 2 bases from V and 3 bases from J, with 11 bases between. There are 14 residues in the CDR3. In germline, CDR1 is SEHNR, CDR2 FQNEAQ (reference sequence). CDR3 residues: CASSLIVGVYEQYF. The CDR3 coding sequence is TGTGCCAGCAGCTTAATTGTCGGGGTCTACGAGCAGTACTTC.

This sequence joins TRBV14 and TRBJ2-2; 12 nucleotides align to TRBD1. This CDR3 region has 19 residues. The V gene end was trimmed by 5 bases and the J gene end by 4 bases; junction bases not matched to a gene: 14. Per the germline V gene, CDR1 is SGHDN and CDR2 is FVKESK. The CDR3 sequence: CASSFRDRGHQKGTGELFF. For the CDR3, the DNA is TGTGCCAGCAGCTTCCGGGACAGGGGGCATCAAAAAGGCACCGGGGAGCTGTTTTTT.

This chain links TRBV5-1 with TRBJ2-6; 10 nucleotides line up with TRBD2. The CDR3 totals 18 residues. The ends lost 0 bases at V and 2 bases at J; junction bases unmatched: 5. Germline values: CDR1 SGHRS, CDR2 YFSETQ. CDR3 sequence (DNA): TGCGCCAGCAGCTTGGAGGTAGCGGGAGGCGCTGGGGCCAACGTCCTGACTTTC. It specifies CASSLEVAGGAGANVLTF. Variable domain in full (rest from reference TRBV5-1 and TRBJ2-6): KAGVTQTPRYLIKTRGQQVTLSCSPISGHRSVSWYQQTPGQGLQFLFEYFSETQRNKGNFPGRFSGRQFSNSRSEMNVSTLELGDSALYLCASSLEVAGGAGANVLTFGAGSRLTVL.

This sequence joins TRBV5-1 and TRBJ2-7, with no clear D. V was cut by 0 bases and J by 5 bases, with 3 bases left in between. This CDR3 has 11 residues. CDR1 is SGHRS, CDR2 YFSETQ, per germline. The CDR3 reads CASSLDNEQYF. The CDR3 DNA sequence: TGCGCCAGCAGCTTGGACAACGAGCAGTACTTC.

The chain is built from TRBV14 and TRBJ2-1, with 9 bases aligning to TRBD2. Per germline, CDR1 SGHDN and CDR2 FVKESK. V lost 5 bases, J lost 6 bases, and 11 bases stayed unmatched. The CDR3 runs 16 residues. CDR3 amino acids: CASSYDSLAGINEQFF. The CDR3 nucleotides are TGTGCCAGCAGCTATGATTCGCTAGCGGGAATCAATGAGCAGTTCTTC. Using reference TRBV14 and TRBJ2-1 for the parts outside the CDR3, the full variable domain is EAGVTQFPSHSVIEKGQTVTLRCDPISGHDNLYWYRRVMGKEIKFLLHFVKESKQDESGMPNNRFLAERTGGTYSTLKVQPAELEDSGVYFCASSYDSLAGINEQFFGPGTRLTVL.

The rearrangement links TRBV11-2 to TRBJ2-1; D gene uncertain. V was clipped by 0 bases and J by 6 bases, with 9 bases between them. This CDR3 is built from 14 residues. The germline V gene encodes CDR1 SGHAT and CDR2 FQNNGV. The CDR3 spells CASSLEAPINEQFF. In nucleotides, the CDR3 is TGTGCCAGCAGCTTAGAGGCTCCAATCAATGAGCAGTTCTTC.

This clone was observed a handful of times. The sample holds other DNA sequences that translate to the same CDR3. The chain combines TRBV4-1 with TRBJ1-5; D is unresolved. The CDR3 consists of 13 residues. Germline CDR1 MGHRA, CDR2 YSYEKL. Trimming pared 0 bases from V and 5 bases from J, leaving 5 bases between. CDR3 protein: CASSQDRDQPQHF. CDR3 in DNA: TGCGCCAGCAGCCAAGATCGGGATCAGCCCCAGCATTTT.